The 21 T cell receptor beta chains given below trace back to one sample, sequenced in a study of cytomegalovirus exposure and HLA in healthy donors. The PCR ran on 60 Vbeta and 13 Jbeta primers. The repertoire was sequenced with immunoSEQ multiplex PCR; TCRdb's copy has only in-frame clones and lacks some. The sample includes 110,000 or so clones, 10% to 15% of them seen just once. Source material: PBMCs. These receptors were obtained from a man aged 40-49 years in good health and CMV-seropositive.

This chain links TRBV5-1 with TRBJ2-1, with 10 bases matching TRBD2. The CDR3 covers 15 residues. V lost 3 bases to trimming and J lost 5 bases; unmatched junction nucleotides: 5. The germline CDR1 and CDR2 sequences are SGHRS and YFSETQ. The CDR3: CASSSRLAGNNEQFF. In DNA form, the CDR3 reads TGCGCCAGCAGCTCGAGACTAGCGGGTAACAATGAGCAGTTCTTC.

This clone showed up just a few times. The junction shows a germline mismatch at one end, possibly a read error. This chain uses TRBV7-2 with TRBJ1-2, with a weak D call TRBD1 (5 bases). Germline CDR1 reads SGHTA; CDR2 reads FQGNSA. The CDR3 length is 13 residues. The CDR3: CASSLGSRRGINF. The DNA of the CDR3 is TGTGCCAGCAGCTTAGGTAGCCGACGGGGGATTAACTTC.

The CDR3 here is CASSLVRQGQETQYF. For the CDR3, the DNA is TGTGCCAGCAGCTTGGTAAGGCAGGGACAAGAGACCCAGTACTTC. V is TRBV5-4 and J is TRBJ2-5; D perhaps matches TRBD1 (5 bases). This CDR3 is built from 15 residues. Germline-derived CDR1 and CDR2 are SGHNT and YYREEE (reference sequence). The V and J ends lost 0 bases and 2 bases respectively, with 11 bases between them.

This chain joins TRBV7-9 and TRBJ1-1; 9 bases agree with TRBD1. The CDR3 spans 15 residues. The ends lost 4 bases at V and 3 bases at J; junction bases unmatched: 6. Germline CDR1 and CDR2: SEHNR and FQNEAQ (reference sequence). CDR3 sequence reads: CASSWPGQGYTEAFF. Written as DNA, the CDR3 is TGTGCCAGCAGCTGGCCGGGACAGGGATACACTGAAGCTTTCTTT.

The chain employs TRBV27 and TRBJ2-1, with TRBD2 as a possible D gene (5 bases). The CDR3 has 18 amino acids. The germline CDR1 and CDR2 sequences are MNHEY and SMNVEV (reference sequence). V was pared by 6 bases and J by 4 bases, with 25 bases between. The CDR3 here is CASSRTATTHWEYNEQFF. CDR3 bases: TGTGCCAGCAGCCGAACCGCAACTACCCATTGGGAGTACAATGAGCAGTTCTTC.

The chain's CDR3 is CASSVEGWQPQHF. Written as DNA, the CDR3 is TGTGCCAGCAGTGTCGAGGGTTGGCAGCCCCAGCATTTT. V gene TRBV2 combines with J gene TRBJ1-5; D gene unclear. Germline lookup yields CDR1 SNHLY and CDR2 FYNNEI. The CDR3 sequence is 13 residues long. V was shortened by 4 bases and J by 7 bases, with 11 bases between the two germline ends.

There are a few counts of this clone. The V gene is TRBV28, the J gene TRBJ1-2, with 7 bases identical to TRBD1. CDR3 length equals 13 residues. V lost 4 bases, J lost 4 bases, and 3 bases stayed unmatched. CDR1 is MDHEN, CDR2 SYDVKM, per germline. The CDR3 is CASSYYRGYGYTF. For the CDR3, the DNA is TGTGCCAGCAGTTACTACAGGGGCTATGGCTACACCTTC.

The V gene is TRBV7-6, the J gene TRBJ1-4; 9 bases map to TRBD1. CDR3 length equals 14 residues. Losses at the gene ends were 5 bases for V and 8 bases for J; bases not matched to a gene: 6. Germline CDR1 and CDR2: SGHVS and FNYEAQ. CDR3 sequence: CASSRGQGHEKLFF. For the CDR3, the DNA is TGTGCCAGCAGCAGGGGACAGGGACACGAAAAACTGTTTTTT.

The chain joins TRBV12-5 to TRBJ2-7; TRBD1 aligns across 10 bases. This CDR3 region has 14 residues. Germline-derived CDR1 and CDR2 are LGHNT and FRNRAP. The J segment lost 4 bases and the V segment lost 6 bases, leaving 6 bases of the junction unmatched. CDR3 bases: TGTGCTAGTGGACCCGGGACAGGGGATTACGAGCAGTACTTC. Residues: CASGPGTGDYEQYF.

Only a few counts were recorded for this clone. V is TRBV7-2 and J is TRBJ2-2; 8 bases line up with TRBD2. J gave up 5 bases and V 0 bases, and 11 bases lay outside the gene matches. The germline V gene encodes CDR1 SGHTA and CDR2 FQGNSA. CDR3 length equals 18 residues. CDR3 coding DNA: TGTGCCAGCAGCTTAGCGTTGGTGGCGGGAGGAAGAACCGGGGAGCTGTTTTTT. Residues: CASSLALVAGGRTGELFF.

The V call is TRBV9, the J call TRBJ2-2; 8 nucleotides agree with TRBD2. The CDR3 extends over 16 amino acids. The germline V gene encodes CDR1 SGDLS and CDR2 YYNGEE. The V and J ends lost 7 bases and 1 base, in that order; junction bases with no gene match: 9. CDR3 nucleotide sequence: TGTGCCAGCGCCCGGGGGGGGGCACAGAACACCGGGGAGCTGTTTTTT. It encodes CASARGGAQNTGELFF.

This clone was seen more than once but under ten times. This chain uses TRBV29-1 with TRBJ1-2, with D perhaps matching TRBD1 (6 bases). Trimming removed 6 bases at V and 4 bases at J, with 18 bases between. The CDR3 sequence is 14 residues long. In germline, CDR1 is SQVTM, CDR2 ANQGSEA. In DNA form, the CDR3 reads TGCAGCGTCCTACCTTCAGGGGCGGGCTATGGCTACACCTTC. Amino acid sequence: CSVLPSGAGYGYTF.

The rearrangement links TRBV30 to TRBJ1-3; a possible D gene is TRBD1 (6 bases). From germline, CDR1 is GTSNPN and CDR2 SVGIG (reference sequence). The CDR3 covers 11 residues. V lost 3 bases to trimming and J lost 9 bases, with 9 bases between them. In nucleotides, the CDR3 is TGTGCCTGGAGGGCAGGGGCCACCATATATTTT. Residues: CAWRAGATIYF.

This clone appeared a few times. J is TRBJ2-2 and V is TRBV29-1; D might be TRBD1 (6 bases). This CDR3 comprises 14 residues. Trimming removed 1 base from V and 4 bases from J, with 10 bases in between. Germline V gene lookup returns CDR1 SQVTM and CDR2 ANQGSEA. The CDR3 loop is CSVEAGAFTGELFF. The DNA for the CDR3 is TGCAGCGTTGAAGCAGGGGCGTTCACCGGGGAGCTGTTTTTT.

This clone was found a few times. The rearrangement uses TRBV5-8 and TRBJ2-7; weak D call: TRBD2 (6 bases). Trimming left V 4 bases short and J 4 bases short, with 18 bases between. CDR1 SGHTS and CDR2 YDEGEE come from the germline V gene. The CDR3 covers 15 residues. CDR3 DNA sequence: TGTGCCAGCAGCACCCGGGAGCTTAAGGGTTACGAGCAGTACTTC. Amino acid sequence: CASSTRELKGYEQYF.

This clone has a handful of counts. The chain recombines TRBV11-2 with TRBJ2-7, with D perhaps TRBD2 (5 bases). Germline CDR1 is SGHAT and CDR2 is FQNNGV. The length of the CDR3 is 13 residues. The V and J ends lost 5 bases and 3 bases respectively, with 11 bases between them. For the CDR3, the DNA is TGTGCCAGCAGCCGCCTACGGGACTACGAGCAGTACTTC. It yields the protein CASSRLRDYEQYF.

This sequence joins TRBV7-9 and TRBJ2-7; TRBD1 might be the D (5 bases). Per germline, CDR1 SEHNR and CDR2 FQNEAQ (reference sequence). The V and J ends lost 4 bases and 4 bases respectively, with 14 bases between them. The CDR3 runs 14 residues. The CDR3 bases are TGTGCCAGCAGCTCGGACATCTACCCTTACGAGCAGTACTTC. It encodes CASSSDIYPYEQYF.

This chain links TRBV27 with TRBJ2-1, with D uncertain. The germline gives CDR1 MNHEY, CDR2 SMNVEV (reference sequence). With 10 bases removed from V and 7 bases from J, the gap between germline ends came to 14 bases. The length of the CDR3 is 12 residues. CDR3 amino acids: CATGTFWNEQFF. CDR3 coding DNA: TGTGCCACCGGTACCTTTTGGAATGAGCAGTTCTTC.

This clone was found a few times. The CDR3 DNA follows: TGTGCCAGCAGCTTAGCGGGGGCCGCGGGCAATCAGCCCCAGCATTTT. This sequence encodes CASSLAGAAGNQPQHF. The V and J genes are TRBV7-9 and TRBJ1-5, with D perhaps TRBD1 (6 bases). The germline V and J ends were trimmed by 0 bases and 2 bases, with 11 bases remaining between them. Germline V gene sequence: CDR1 SEHNR, CDR2 FQNEAQ (reference sequence). The CDR3 runs to 16 residues.

The sample holds a few counts of this clone. The rearrangement uses TRBV28 and TRBJ1-5; D remains unclear. The germline V and J ends were trimmed by 5 bases and 3 bases, with 11 bases remaining between them. Germline V gene lookup returns CDR1 MDHEN and CDR2 SYDVKM. This CDR3 contains 14 residues. The CDR3 sequence: CASSLPGNNQPQHF. The DNA of the CDR3 is TGTGCCAGCAGTCTCCCAGGTAACAATCAGCCCCAGCATTTT.

V and J are TRBV5-4 and TRBJ2-7; TRBD1 matches at 9 bases. Per germline, CDR1 SGHNT and CDR2 YYREEE (reference sequence). The CDR3 runs to 19 residues. The trim removed 0 bases at V and 2 bases at J, leaving 15 bases unmatched. The CDR3 bases are TGTGCCAGCAGCTTGGGTCCGGGACAGGGAGCCAGACTCGCCTACGAGCAGTACTTC. It yields the protein CASSLGPGQGARLAYEQYF.